The next 16 T cell receptor beta chains were all read from a single sample in a study of T cells after yellow fever vaccination. One entry per CDR3 protein results from TCRdb running MiXCR on the 5' RACE reads. The table includes 450,000 to 550,000 distinct CDR3 sequences, 20% to 25% detected once. Sequenced here: PBMCs, sampled approximately 22 days after the first yellow fever vaccination. The receptors stem from a man aged 18 to 29 who received the YFV17D yellow fever vaccine.

V usage is TRBV4-3 and J usage is TRBJ2-5, with D hard to call. The ends were cut back, 4 bases at V and 2 bases at J, with 17 bases in the middle. Per germline, CDR1 LGHNA and CDR2 YSLEER. CDR3 size: 16 residues. The CDR3 loop is CASSPLYGEAQETQYF. In nucleotides, the CDR3 is TGCGCCAGCAGCCCGCTTTACGGCGAAGCACAAGAGACCCAGTACTTC.

This clonotype was observed a handful of times. This chain uses TRBV7-2 with TRBJ1-5; D gene ambiguous. Germline CDR1 SGHTA, CDR2 FQGNSA. V shed 5 bases and J shed 6 bases, with 11 bases lying between them. This CDR3 has 13 residues. The CDR3 here is CASSRAMSQPQHF. CDR3 nucleotides: TGTGCCAGCAGCAGGGCGATGAGTCAGCCCCAGCATTTT.

V is TRBV29-1 and J is TRBJ2-1; the match to TRBD1 covers 8 bases. Germline CDR1 and CDR2: SQVTM and ANQGSEA. The V segment lost 4 bases and the J segment 2 bases; nucleotides outside the gene matches: 4. This CDR3 contains 14 residues. CDR3 protein: CSVGIQGAYNEQFF. In nucleotides, the CDR3 is TGCAGCGTTGGTATACAGGGGGCCTACAATGAGCAGTTCTTC.

The V and J genes are TRBV6-9 and TRBJ2-7, with a possible D match to TRBD2 (6 bases). CDR1 and CDR2 from the germline V gene are MNHGY and SVAAGI. There are 13 residues in the CDR3. V lost 6 bases and J 5 bases, leaving 14 bases between the germline ends. The CDR3 here is CASSGGSYHEQYF. The CDR3 nucleotides are TGTGCCAGCAGCGGGGGATCGTACCACGAGCAGTACTTC.

This clonotype was picked up one time. The V gene is TRBV30, the J gene TRBJ2-7; the match to TRBD1 covers 8 bases. The germline V gene encodes CDR1 GTSNPN and CDR2 SVGIG (reference sequence). The CDR3 consists of 17 residues. Losses at the gene ends were 4 bases for V and 3 bases for J; bases not matched to a gene: 17. CDR3 DNA sequence: TGTGCCTGGACCGGGACAGGAAGGTCCTGGGGGCTCTACGAGCAGTACTTC. This codes for CAWTGTGRSWGLYEQYF.

V and J are TRBV4-3 and TRBJ2-2; D unclear. The CDR3 totals 18 residues. Germline values: CDR1 LGHNA, CDR2 YSLEER. V lost 3 bases and J 1 base, leaving 18 bases between the germline ends. Written as DNA, the CDR3 is TGCGCCAGCAGCCAGGTAGCTCGTGGCCACCTGAACACCGGGGAGCTGTTTTTT. It specifies CASSQVARGHLNTGELFF.

The chain combines TRBV18 with TRBJ2-5; D is possibly TRBD1 (6 bases). Trimming left V 0 bases short and J 3 bases short, with 8 bases between. CDR1 KGHSH and CDR2 LQKENI come from the germline V gene. This CDR3 is built from 14 residues. This CDR3 is CASSPPRTEETQYF. The CDR3, as DNA: TGTGCCAGCTCACCACCGAGGACAGAAGAGACCCAGTACTTC.

The CDR3 reads CASSPIQDQPQHF. The CDR3 bases are TGTGCCAGCTCACCTATACAGGATCAGCCCCAGCATTTT. The chain is built from TRBV18 and TRBJ1-5, with D perhaps TRBD1 (5 bases). V was shortened by 3 bases and J by 5 bases, with 8 bases between the two germline ends. CDR3 length: 13 amino acids. Germline lookup yields CDR1 KGHSH and CDR2 LQKENI. The full variable domain, rest sourced from reference TRBV18 and TRBJ1-5, is NAGVMQNPRHLVRRRGQEARLRCSPMKGHSHVYWYRQLPEEGLKFMVYLQKENIIDESGMPKERFSAEFPKEGPSILRIQQVVRGDSAAYFCASSPIQDQPQHFGDGTRLSIL.

This clonotype was seen more than once but under ten times. The V and J genes are TRBV7-9 and TRBJ1-1; the D gene is possibly TRBD1 (6 bases). Germline CDR1 SEHNR, CDR2 FQNEAQ (reference sequence). The CDR3 is 14 amino acids. V lost 7 bases and J lost 2, with 14 bases in between. This chain's CDR3 is CASNLRGKNTEAFF. The CDR3 DNA follows: TGTGCCAGCAACTTGAGGGGGAAAAACACTGAAGCTTTCTTT.

This clonotype was picked up a small number of times. The V and J genes are TRBV12-5 and TRBJ2-1; the D is unclear. Per the germline V gene, CDR1 is LGHNT and CDR2 is FRNRAP. The germline V and J ends were trimmed by 3 bases and 4 bases, with 7 bases remaining between them. This CDR3 comprises 13 residues. The CDR3 region is CASGFSEYNEQFF. CDR3 nucleotide sequence: TGTGCTAGTGGTTTCTCGGAGTACAATGAGCAGTTCTTC.

This clonotype was found a few times. V is TRBV7-2 and J is TRBJ1-2; D unresolved. Trimming stripped 2 bases from V and 5 bases from J, with 15 bases between. Germline values: CDR1 SGHTA, CDR2 FQGNSA. The CDR3 is 15 amino acids. CDR3 in DNA: TGTGCCAGCAGCTTAAGTTGGGTGGAGTATTATGGCTACACCTTC. Its translation is CASSLSWVEYYGYTF.

This sequence joins TRBV9 and TRBJ1-1; D uncertain. The CDR3 consists of 13 residues. The germline CDR1 and CDR2 sequences are SGDLS and YYNGEE. With 2 bases removed from V and 5 bases from J, the gap between germline ends came to 10 bases. CDR3 residues: CASSVDFGTEAFF. The CDR3 nucleotides are TGTGCCAGCAGCGTCGACTTTGGGACTGAAGCTTTCTTT.

The gene calls are TRBV18 and TRBJ1-4; TRBD1 aligns across 9 bases. The CDR3 consists of 18 residues. The V gene end was trimmed by 2 bases and the J gene end by 4 bases; junction bases not matched to a gene: 11. The germline V gene has CDR1 KGHSH and CDR2 LQKENI. CDR3 amino acids: CASSPGPLQGAGNEKLFF. The CDR3 nucleotides read TGTGCCAGCTCACCAGGGCCCCTACAGGGGGCAGGTAATGAAAAACTGTTTTTT.

This CDR3 is CASSFRLGQNTEAFF. The CDR3 region has the DNA TGCGCCAGCAGCTTTCGACTAGGGCAGAACACTGAAGCTTTCTTT. This sequence joins TRBV5-1 and TRBJ1-1; D not resolved. Per the germline V gene, CDR1 is SGHRS and CDR2 is YFSETQ. Trimming left V 2 bases short and J 1 base short, with 12 bases between. The CDR3 covers 15 residues.

This chain links TRBV6-5 with TRBJ2-7, with D possibly TRBD1 on 5 matching bases. Trimming removed 0 bases at V and 0 bases at J, with 12 bases between. The CDR3 totals 16 residues. From germline, CDR1 is MNHEY and CDR2 SVGAGI. CDR3 amino acids: CASSYSSWGNSYEQYF. CDR3 sequence (DNA): TGTGCCAGCAGTTACTCAAGTTGGGGCAACTCCTACGAGCAGTACTTC.

This clonotype was detected only a few times. This CDR3 reads CSVATSGGPEDTQYF. CDR3 DNA sequence: TGCAGCGTGGCCACTAGCGGGGGGCCGGAGGATACGCAGTATTTT. V and J are TRBV29-1 and TRBJ2-3, with TRBD2 matching over 12 bases. CDR3 length equals 15 residues. Germline V lookup: CDR1 SQVTM, CDR2 ANQGSEA. V was pared by 6 bases and J by 6 bases, with 10 bases of the junction left unmatched.